This T cell receptor (beta chain) came from a study of metastatic and nonmetastatic thyroid tumors. Study-wide background: Both malignant and benign thyroid patients supplied peripheral blood and tumor or nodule tissue samples, across which the repertoires of these patients were then compared.

Germline V gene lookup returns CDR1 SEHNR and CDR2 FQNEAQ (reference sequence). Trimming removed 10 bases from V and 6 bases from J, with 12 bases in between. The length of the CDR3 is 11 residues. Until they underwent thyroid surgery, no patient had received any treatment. Study results and limitations: The reported finding was significantly higher TCR beta diversity in malignant thyroid tumors relative to benign nodules, in blood and tumor.

Comments on this clone: Its cognate antigen is unknown. It may be a read error: a sequence one base away is much more abundant.

TCRdb reanalyzed the PCR reads with MiXCR. The sample carries around 89,000 clones, 15% recorded once. The TCR sequence derives from a female donor with papillary thyroid cancer or a benign thyroid nodule (not recorded which). Some clones in this sample may be carry-over from other donors' samples. V is TRBV7-9 and J is TRBJ1-2; D ambiguous. Input material: blood. CDR3 protein: CATLLYDGYTF. As DNA, the CDR3 is TGTGCCACCCTTTTATACGATGGCTACACCTTC. The full variable domain, in which reference TRBV7-9 and TRBJ1-2 provide the parts outside the CDR3, is DTGVSQNPRHKITKRGQNVTFRCDPISEHNRLYWYRQTLGQGPEFLTYFQNEAQLEKSRLLSDRFSAERPKGSFSTLEIQRTEQGDSAMYLCATLLYDGYTFGSGTRLTVV.